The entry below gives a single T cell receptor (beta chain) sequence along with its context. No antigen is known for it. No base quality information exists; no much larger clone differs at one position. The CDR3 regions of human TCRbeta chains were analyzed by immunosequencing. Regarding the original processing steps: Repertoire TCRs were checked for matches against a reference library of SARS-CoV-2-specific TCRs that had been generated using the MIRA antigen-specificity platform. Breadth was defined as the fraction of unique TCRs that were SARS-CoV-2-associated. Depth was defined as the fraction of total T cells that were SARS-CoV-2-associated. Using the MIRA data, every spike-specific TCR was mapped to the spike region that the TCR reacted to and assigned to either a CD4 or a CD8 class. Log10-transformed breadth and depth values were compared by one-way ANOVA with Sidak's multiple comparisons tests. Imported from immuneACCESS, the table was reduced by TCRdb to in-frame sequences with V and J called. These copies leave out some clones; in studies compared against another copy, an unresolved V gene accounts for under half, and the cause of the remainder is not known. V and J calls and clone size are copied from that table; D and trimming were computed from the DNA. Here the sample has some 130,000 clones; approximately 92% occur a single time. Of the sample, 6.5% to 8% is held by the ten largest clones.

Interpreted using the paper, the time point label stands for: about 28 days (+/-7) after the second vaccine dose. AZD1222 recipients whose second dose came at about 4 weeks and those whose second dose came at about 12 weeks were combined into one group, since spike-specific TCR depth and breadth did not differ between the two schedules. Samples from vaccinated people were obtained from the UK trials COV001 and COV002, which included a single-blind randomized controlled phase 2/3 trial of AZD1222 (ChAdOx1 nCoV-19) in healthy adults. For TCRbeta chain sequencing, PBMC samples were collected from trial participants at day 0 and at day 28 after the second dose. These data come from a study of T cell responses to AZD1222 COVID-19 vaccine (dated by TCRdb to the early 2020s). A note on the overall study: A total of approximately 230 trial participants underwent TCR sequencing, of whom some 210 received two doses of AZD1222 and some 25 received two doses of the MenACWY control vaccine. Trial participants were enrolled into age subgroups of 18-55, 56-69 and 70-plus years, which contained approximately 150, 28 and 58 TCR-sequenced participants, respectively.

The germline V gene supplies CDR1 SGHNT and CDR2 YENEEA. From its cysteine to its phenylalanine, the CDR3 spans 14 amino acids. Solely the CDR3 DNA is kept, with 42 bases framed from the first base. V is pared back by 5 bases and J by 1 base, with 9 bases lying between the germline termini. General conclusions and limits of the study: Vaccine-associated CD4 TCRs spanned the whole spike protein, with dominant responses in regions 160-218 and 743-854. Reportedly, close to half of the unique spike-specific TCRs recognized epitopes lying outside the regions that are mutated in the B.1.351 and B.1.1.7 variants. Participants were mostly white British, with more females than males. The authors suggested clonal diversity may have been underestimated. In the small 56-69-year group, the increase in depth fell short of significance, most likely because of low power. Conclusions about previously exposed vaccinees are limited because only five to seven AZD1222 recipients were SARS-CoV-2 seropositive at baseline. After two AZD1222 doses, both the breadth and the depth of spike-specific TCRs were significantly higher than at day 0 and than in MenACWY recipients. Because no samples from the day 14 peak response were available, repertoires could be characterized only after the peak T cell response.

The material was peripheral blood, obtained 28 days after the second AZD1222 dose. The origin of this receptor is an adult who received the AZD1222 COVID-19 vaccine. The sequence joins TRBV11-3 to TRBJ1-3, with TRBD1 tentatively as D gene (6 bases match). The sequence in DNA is TGTGCCAGCAGCGAACAGGGTTCTGGAAACACCATATATTTT. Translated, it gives CASSEQGSGNTIYF.